These 5 T cell receptor beta chains originate from one sample sequenced in a study of OX40 agonist ivuxolimab in advanced cancers. Sequencing used immunoSEQ multiplex PCR; TCRdb keeps in-frame clones, though not all of them. The repertoire includes approximately 69,000 clones, roughly 88% of them detected once, and approximately 2.6% sits in the top ten. Sequenced material: CD4+ or CD8+ T cells sorted from blood, taken in a trial of the OX40 agonist ivuxolimab. The receptors were gathered from an adult with an advanced solid tumor such as melanoma, head and neck, liver or kidney cancer.

V gene TRBV10-3 combines with J gene TRBJ1-6; 7 positions agree with TRBD1. Germline V lookup: CDR1 ENHRY, CDR2 SYGVKD. Trimming at V came to 1 base and at J to 8 bases, leaving 8 bases not matched to a gene. The CDR3 totals 16 residues. CDR3 coding DNA: TGTGCCATCAGTGAGTTTTACAGGGGTTCGGATTCACCCCTCCACTTT. Its translation is CAISEFYRGSDSPLHF.

The rearrangement uses TRBV7-8 and TRBJ1-1; no clear D. Per the germline V gene, CDR1 is SGHVS and CDR2 is FQNEAQ. V dropped 2 bases and J dropped 7 bases, with 11 bases sitting between them. The length of the CDR3 is 13 residues. The CDR3 coding sequence is TGTGCCAGCAGCTTAAAGGGAACCTTTGAAGCTTTCTTT. It specifies CASSLKGTFEAFF.

This chain joins TRBV5-1 and TRBJ2-7, with D possibly being TRBD1 (5 bases). V lost 2 bases to trimming and J lost 0 bases, with 9 bases between them. CDR1 and CDR2 from the germline V gene are SGHRS and YFSETQ. The CDR3 is made up of 14 amino acids. DNA of the CDR3: TGCGCCAGCAGCTTACAGGCGAGCTCCTACGAGCAGTACTTC. Amino acid sequence: CASSLQASSYEQYF. The full variable domain, in which reference TRBV5-1 and TRBJ2-7 provide the parts outside the CDR3, is KAGVTQTPRYLIKTRGQQVTLSCSPISGHRSVSWYQQTPGQGLQFLFEYFSETQRNKGNFPGRFSGRQFSNSRSEMNVSTLELGDSALYLCASSLQASSYEQYFGPGTRLTVT.

This clone was seen just once. The genes are TRBV5-4 and TRBJ1-3; D call uncertain. CDR3 length: 15 residues. Looked up from germline, CDR1 is SGHNT and CDR2 is YYREEE (reference sequence). Trimming left V 2 bases short and J 0 bases short, with 9 bases between. In DNA form, the CDR3 reads TGTGCCAGCAGCTTACCGGGATCCTCTGGAAACACCATATATTTT. Encoded protein: CASSLPGSSGNTIYF.

The chain has TRBV11-2 and TRBJ1-4; D remains ambiguous. CDR1 and CDR2 (germline): SGHAT, FQNNGV. V lost 1 base and J lost 7, with 10 bases in between. CDR3 length equals 14 residues. The CDR3 loop is CASSLVETSEKLFF. For the CDR3, the DNA is TGTGCCAGCAGCTTAGTGGAAACGAGTGAAAAACTGTTTTTT. The entire variable domain, with the rest obtained from reference TRBV11-2 and TRBJ1-4, is as follows: EAGVAQSPRYKIIEKRQSVAFWCNPISGHATLYWYQQILGQGPKLLIQFQNNGVVDDSQLPKDRFSAERLKGVDSTLKIQPAKLEDSAVYLCASSLVETSEKLFFGSGTQLSVL.